Listed below are T cell receptor beta chains from one sample, sequenced in a study of T cell responses to AZD1222 COVID-19 vaccine. Profiling relied on immunoSEQ multiplex PCR, and the TCRdb table lists in-frame clones only, not all of them. In the table there are 85,000 to 90,000 clones, around 90% of which are singletons. Sequenced here: peripheral blood, sampled on day 0 of MenACWY control vaccination. The receptors come from an adult in good health. CDR3s include the opening cysteine and the closing phenylalanine or tryptophan. A D gene is named only where the DNA matches it firmly. The size entry is marked missing in some rows and otherwise reads once, few, many or a size class.

v_call	d_call	clone_size	cdr3_length	j_call	cdr3_aa	cdr3_nt
TRBV10-3	TRBD2	.	16	TRBJ2-5	CAISRNGGEFQETQYF	TGTGCCATCAGTCGCAACGGGGGGGAGTTCCAAGAGACCCAGTACTTC
TRBV24-1	TRBD2	.	16	TRBJ2-1	CATSEPAGGPYNEQFF	TGTGCCACCAGTGAGCCAGCGGGAGGACCCTACAATGAGCAGTTCTTC
TRBV5-1	TRBD1	once	17	TRBJ2-1	CASRRVIPGQAYNEQFF	TGCGCCAGCAGACGGGTAATCCCGGGACAGGCGTACAATGAGCAGTTCTTC
TRBV7-3	TRBD1	once	13	TRBJ2-7	CASSLGTGGEQYF	TGTGCCAGCAGCTTAGGTACAGGGGGCGAGCAGTACTTC
TRBV2	.	.	14	TRBJ2-3	CASRLGTARDTQYF	TGTGCCAGCAGATTAGGGACTGCGAGAGATACGCAGTATTTT
TRBV7-9	TRBD2	.	16	TRBJ2-1	CASSYSGGGSYNEQFF	TGTGCCAGCAGTTACTCAGGCGGGGGCTCCTACAATGAGCAGTTCTTC
TRBV6-5	.	.	14	TRBJ2-6	CASSSGSGANVLTF	TGTGCCAGCAGTTCAGGGTCTGGGGCCAACGTCCTGACTTTC
TRBV19	TRBD1	.	15	TRBJ2-7	CASSMGTVERYEQYF	TGTGCCAGTAGTATGGGGACAGTCGAACGCTACGAGCAGTACTTC
TRBV5-6	TRBD2	.	16	TRBJ2-3	CASSQGTSASTDTQYF	TGTGCCAGCAGCCAGGGGACTAGCGCGAGCACAGATACGCAGTATTTT
TRBV7-2	TRBD1	once	14	TRBJ1-1	CASSLGSQGARAFF	TGTGCCAGCAGCTTAGGTAGCCAGGGGGCTAGAGCTTTCTTT
TRBV11-2	.	.	14	TRBJ2-7	CASSLDPSSNEQYF	TGTGCCAGCAGCTTAGACCCTAGCTCCAACGAGCAGTACTTC
TRBV21-1	.	.	18	TRBJ2-3	CASSKEGDRVFGTDTQYF	TGTGCCAGCAGCAAAGAGGGGGACAGGGTCTTTGGCACAGATACGCAGTATTTT
TRBV5-4	.	.	15	TRBJ2-5	CASSLGGKSFGTQYF	TGTGCCAGCAGCTTGGGGGGGAAGAGCTTTGGGACCCAGTACTTC
TRBV12-3/TRBV12-4	.	.	13	TRBJ1-2	CASSLGARDGYTF	TGTGCCAGCAGTTTGGGGGCGCGGGATGGCTACACCTTC
TRBV28	TRBD1	.	13	TRBJ1-2	CASSRDSNYGYTF	TGTGCCAGCAGCCGGGACAGTAACTATGGCTACACCTTC
TRBV2	.	.	17	TRBJ1-5	CASSETQVAGGNQPQHF	TGTGCCAGCAGTGAAACACAAGTGGCAGGGGGCAATCAGCCCCAGCATTTT
TRBV28	TRBD1	.	15	TRBJ1-2	CASGLTGASSYGYTF	TGTGCCAGCGGACTAACAGGGGCGTCTTCCTATGGCTACACCTTC
TRBV27	.	.	14	TRBJ2-3	CASSIDRHTDTQYF	TGTGCCAGCAGTATCGACAGGCACACAGATACGCAGTATTTT
TRBV18	.	once	14	TRBJ1-2	CASSPRKGADGYTF	TGTGCCAGCTCGCCCAGGAAGGGAGCGGATGGCTACACCTTC
TRBV5-1	TRBD1	.	15	TRBJ1-5	CASSLEGQGSQPQHF	TGCGCCAGCAGCTTGGAGGGACAGGGTTCACAGCCCCAGCATTTT
TRBV6-5	.	few	14	TRBJ2-5	CASSYSGGWETQYF	TGTGCCAGCAGTTACTCGGGGGGCTGGGAGACCCAGTACTTC
TRBV28	TRBD1	few	15	TRBJ1-2	CASSLGRGAVYGYTF	TGTGCCAGCAGTTTAGGCAGGGGGGCGGTCTATGGCTACACCTTC
TRBV18	.	.	15	TRBJ1-1	CASSGGSSMNTEAFF	TGTGCCAGCTCGGGGGGCTCTTCAATGAACACTGAAGCTTTCTTT
TRBV6-1	.	.	15	TRBJ2-7	CASSDDMGLNYEQYF	TGTGCCAGCAGTGACGATATGGGCCTTAACTACGAGCAGTACTTC
TRBV10-3	.	.	14	TRBJ2-7	CAISESWGSYEQYF	TGTGCCATCAGTGAGTCCTGGGGGTCCTACGAGCAGTACTTC
TRBV6-5	.	.	15	TRBJ1-2	CASSYSGRSNYGYTF	TGTGCCAGCAGTTACTCCGGCAGGTCTAACTATGGCTACACCTTC
TRBV27	TRBD1	.	16	TRBJ1-1	CASSQEQGLGNTEAFF	TGTGCCAGCAGTCAAGAACAGGGGCTCGGGAACACTGAAGCTTTCTTT
TRBV3-1/TRBV3-2	.	.	11	TRBJ1-2	CAAGTNYGYTF	TGTGCAGCGGGGACTAACTATGGCTACACCTTC
TRBV5-1	TRBD1	.	15	TRBJ1-2	CASSVAGQSFYGYTF	TGCGCCAGCAGCGTAGCGGGACAGAGTTTCTATGGCTACACCTTC
TRBV10-3	TRBD2	.	15	TRBJ2-1	CAISDGTSGGAEQFF	TGTGCCATCAGTGACGGGACTAGCGGGGGGGCGGAGCAGTTCTTC
TRBV19	.	.	13	TRBJ2-5	CASSGQGQETQYF	TGTGCCAGTAGTGGGCAGGGCCAAGAGACCCAGTACTTC
TRBV7-2	TRBD1	.	13	TRBJ1-2	CASSPGQGAGYTF	TGTGCCAGCAGCCCAGGACAGGGGGCCGGCTACACCTTC
TRBV11-1	TRBD1	.	14	TRBJ1-1	CASSLGANRGGAFF	TGTGCCAGCAGCTTAGGGGCCAACAGGGGTGGAGCTTTCTTT
TRBV19	.	few	15	TRBJ2-2	CASNQGSMDTGELFF	TGTGCCAGTAACCAGGGGTCAATGGACACCGGGGAGCTGTTTTTT
TRBV28	.	.	15	TRBJ1-5	CASSLGGDSNQPQHF	TGTGCCAGCAGTTTAGGAGGGGATAGCAATCAGCCCCAGCATTTT
TRBV19	.	once	14	TRBJ2-7	CASSIGPDSYEQYF	TGTGCCAGTAGTATAGGCCCTGACAGTTACGAGCAGTACTTC
TRBV27	.	.	14	TRBJ1-6	CASSLSLQGKSLHF	TGTGCCAGCAGTTTATCCCTCCAGGGGAAATCCCTCCACTTT
TRBV15	.	.	15	TRBJ1-4	CATSRETMRNEKLFF	TGTGCCACCAGCAGAGAGACAATGAGGAATGAAAAACTGTTTTTT
TRBV2	TRBD1	.	17	TRBJ1-2	CASSDGDRGTGGHGYTF	TGTGCCAGCAGTGACGGTGACAGGGGGACCGGGGGCCATGGCTACACCTTC
TRBV2	TRBD1	.	15	TRBJ2-7	CASRDTGGASYEQYF	TGTGCCAGCAGAGACACAGGGGGCGCCTCCTACGAGCAGTACTTC
TRBV6-2/TRBV6-3	.	.	12	TRBJ1-2	CASSFSGYGYTF	TGTGCCAGCAGCTTCTCCGGCTATGGCTACACCTTC
TRBV2	.	.	16	TRBJ1-4	CASSEPLGLTNEKLFF	TGTGCCAGCAGTGAACCGCTTGGCTTAACTAATGAAAAACTGTTTTTT
TRBV10-3	.	once	15	TRBJ1-1	CAIRETGPMNTEAFF	TGTGCCATCAGGGAGACAGGCCCCATGAACACTGAAGCTTTCTTT
TRBV11-3	.	.	15	TRBJ2-5	CASSLGAGFQETQYF	TGTGCCAGCAGCTTAGGGGCAGGTTTCCAAGAGACCCAGTACTTC
TRBV9	.	.	14	TRBJ1-2	CASSVGVSNYGYTF	TGTGCCAGCAGCGTAGGGGTATCTAACTATGGCTACACCTTC
TRBV7-2	TRBD1	.	15	TRBJ1-1	CASSLLGTGLTEAFF	TGTGCCAGCAGCCTCCTTGGGACAGGGCTCACTGAAGCTTTCTTT
TRBV5-8	.	.	14	TRBJ1-2	CASSSDSSDYGYTF	TGTGCCAGCAGCTCAGACTCTTCGGACTATGGCTACACCTTC
TRBV3-1/TRBV3-2	TRBD2	.	14	TRBJ2-5	CASRSLAGRETQYF	TGTGCCAGCAGGTCTCTAGCGGGTCGGGAGACCCAGTACTTC
TRBV3-1/TRBV3-2	.	.	14	TRBJ1-2	CASSQGGRRPGYTF	TGTGCCAGCAGCCAAGGGGGACGGAGACCCGGCTACACCTTC
TRBV3-1/TRBV3-2	.	.	14	TRBJ2-1	CASSWDGPPDEQFF	TGTGCCAGTTCTTGGGACGGACCCCCCGATGAGCAGTTCTTC